The 23 T cell receptor beta chains given below trace back to one sample, sequenced in a study of spatial heterogeneity in lung cancer. The antigens of these receptors remain unknown. General study findings and limits: Tumor mutation count correlated with how many alpha and beta TCRs expanded intratumorally.

TCRdb independently ran MiXCR on the 5' RACE reads; one entry per CDR3 protein. The table has some 20,000 distinct CDR3 sequences, 7% to 8% seen once. Indicated time point: sample taken at primary tumor resection. The material was lung tumor tissue, obtained at surgery. These TCRs come from a female donor with early-stage non-small cell lung cancer.

The chain uses TRBV4-1 and TRBJ1-2, with unresolved D. CDR3 length: 17 residues. Germline V gives CDR1 MGHRA, CDR2 YSYEKL. V lost 2 bases and J 3 bases, leaving 19 bases between the germline ends. The CDR3 is CASSQQFPLVGDYGYTF. The DNA for the CDR3 is TGCGCCAGCAGCCAACAATTCCCCCTAGTTGGGGACTATGGCTACACCTTC.

This clonotype was seen many times. This chain joins TRBV9 and TRBJ2-7, with D perhaps TRBD2 (6 bases). CDR1 is SGDLS, CDR2 YYNGEE, per germline. This CDR3 spans 17 amino acids. The V gene lost 3 bases and the J gene lost 0 bases, with 19 bases spanning the gap. The CDR3 bases are TGTGCCAGCAGCGAGACCGACTACACTAGCTACTCCTACGAGCAGTACTTC. Translating gives CASSETDYTSYSYEQYF. Full variable domain (missing parts from reference TRBV9 and TRBJ2-7): DSGVTQTPKHLITATGQRVTLRCSPRSGDLSVYWYQQSLDQGLQFLIQYYNGEERAKGNILERFSAQQFPDLHSELNLSSLELGDSALYFCASSETDYTSYSYEQYFGPGTRLTVT.

This clonotype was recorded at least ten times. This chain connects TRBV7-3 to TRBJ2-6; D is tentatively TRBD1 or TRBD2 (5 bases each). Germline-derived CDR1 and CDR2 are SGHTA and FQGTGA. The CDR3 runs to 15 residues. V gave up 5 bases and J gave up 0 bases, with 8 bases separating them. This CDR3 is CASSRDHSGANVLTF. The CDR3 nucleotides are TGTGCCAGCAGCCGGGACCACTCTGGGGCCAACGTCCTGACTTTC.

There are a few counts of this clonotype. The chain employs TRBV28 and TRBJ1-2, with a tentative D call TRBD1 (5 bases). CDR3 size: 12 residues. V was cut by 6 bases and J by 0 bases, with 5 bases left in between. The germline gives CDR1 MDHEN, CDR2 SYDVKM. The CDR3 is CASRTANYGYTF. The CDR3 coding sequence is TGTGCCAGCAGGACAGCTAACTATGGCTACACCTTC.

V is TRBV5-6 and J is TRBJ2-1; 7 bases map to TRBD1. This CDR3 has 17 residues. The trim removed 4 bases at V and 5 bases at J, leaving 15 bases unmatched. Germline CDR1 SGHDT, CDR2 YYEEEE. This CDR3 reads CASSIRTGVTQNNEQFF. The CDR3 bases are TGTGCCAGCAGCATACGCACAGGGGTTACGCAAAACAATGAGCAGTTCTTC.

This clonotype appeared many times. The chain uses TRBV5-1 and TRBJ2-6, with 10 nucleotides matching TRBD1. Trimming cost V 5 bases and J 0 bases; bases outside gene matches: 2. The CDR3 totals 16 residues. Germline assignment: CDR1 SGHRS and CDR2 YFSETQ. CDR3 residues: CASRGTGDSGANVLTF. In DNA, the CDR3 is TGCGCCAGCAGGGGGACAGGGGACTCTGGGGCCAACGTCCTGACTTTC.

This clonotype was detected ten times or more. The chain is built from TRBV5-5 and TRBJ1-3; no clear D gene. CDR3 length: 16 residues. Per the germline V gene, CDR1 is SGHKS and CDR2 is YYEKEE (reference sequence). V lost 2 bases, J lost 0 bases, and 12 bases lay in between. CDR3 region: CASSFGDTSSGNTIYF. Here the CDR3 DNA reads TGTGCCAGCAGCTTCGGTGACACGAGCTCTGGAAACACCATATATTTT.

Remarks on this clonotype: A single base separates this from a much larger clone, so it may be a read error. This chain connects TRBV27 to TRBJ1-6, with no clear D. Germline V gives CDR1 MNHEY, CDR2 SMNVEV (reference sequence). CDR3 size: 15 residues. The DNA for the CDR3 is TGTGCCAGCAGTTTGGGTATCTCCTATAATTCATCCCTCCACTTT. It yields the protein CASSLGISYNSSLHF.

Ten or more counts support this clonotype. The genes are TRBV12-3 or TRBV12-4 and TRBJ1-5; a possible D gene is TRBD1 (6 bases). Trimming stripped 3 bases from V and 7 bases from J, with 10 bases between. CDR3 length: 13 residues. CDR3 sequence (DNA): TGTGCCAGCAGTTTTACCCAGGGGCAGCCCCAGCATTTT. Translating gives CASSFTQGQPQHF.

This clonotype was recorded many times. This sequence joins TRBV12-3 or TRBV12-4 and TRBJ1-1; possible D gene TRBD1, 6 bases. Deletions cut 8 bases from V and 1 base from J, with 14 bases between. The CDR3 covers 14 residues. CDR3 amino acids: CASASGQPNTEAFF. CDR3 nucleotides: TGTGCCAGCGCCTCAGGACAGCCGAACACTGAAGCTTTCTTT.

In its sample, this clonotype was seen many times. V gene TRBV5-1 combines with J gene TRBJ2-1; D not certain. Germline CDR1 is SGHRS and CDR2 is YFSETQ. The CDR3 extends over 15 amino acids. The ends were cut back, 4 bases at V and 4 bases at J, with 15 bases in the middle. This chain's CDR3 is CASSLTPTSYNEQFF. The CDR3 region has the DNA TGCGCCAGCAGCCTGACCCCAACCTCATACAATGAGCAGTTCTTC. Full variable domain (remainder filled in from reference TRBV5-1 and TRBJ2-1): KAGVTQTPRYLIKTRGQQVTLSCSPISGHRSVSWYQQTPGQGLQFLFEYFSETQRNKGNFPGRFSGRQFSNSRSEMNVSTLELGDSALYLCASSLTPTSYNEQFFGPGTRLTVL.

This clonotype was recorded many times. The chain combines TRBV6-6 with TRBJ1-1; 7 bases map to TRBD1. Germline values: CDR1 MNHNY, CDR2 SVGAGI (reference sequence). This CDR3 is built from 15 residues. V dropped 8 bases and J dropped 4; count of bases not matched to a gene: 13. The CDR3 sequence: CASRQGERVSTEAFF. The CDR3 DNA follows: TGTGCCAGCCGACAGGGCGAAAGAGTAAGCACTGAAGCTTTCTTT.

This clonotype turned up a few times. J is TRBJ1-2 and V is TRBV6-2 or TRBV6-3; TRBD1 agrees at 7 bases. The CDR3 sequence is 14 residues long. The V and J ends lost 6 bases and 4 bases, in that order; junction bases with no gene match: 8. Per the germline V gene, CDR1 is MNHEY and CDR2 is SVGEGT. CDR3 nucleotide sequence: TGTGCCAGCAGGACGACAGGGTCGGGCTATGGCTACACCTTC. It translates to CASRTTGSGYGYTF.

The chain carries TRBV12-3 or TRBV12-4 and TRBJ1-1; D may be TRBD1 (5 bases). The CDR3 covers 14 residues. Trimming pared 6 bases from V and 7 bases from J, leaving 18 bases between. The CDR3 nucleotides are TGTGCCAGCAGCCCGGACGGGGCAGGGAGTGAAGCTTTCTTT. This codes for CASSPDGAGSEAFF.

Many counts were recorded for this clonotype. The chain joins TRBV3-1 to TRBJ1-2; D gene unclear. CDR1 LGHDT and CDR2 YNNKEL come from the germline V gene (reference sequence). The CDR3 length is 12 residues. V was trimmed by 4 bases and J by 6 bases, leaving 9 bases between them. The CDR3 protein is CASSLGIHGYTF. The CDR3 bases are TGTGCCAGCAGCCTTGGCATCCATGGCTACACCTTC.

This clonotype has a count of ten or more. J is TRBJ2-2 and V is TRBV7-9; D gene ambiguous. Trimming stripped 5 bases from V and 5 bases from J, with 15 bases between. Germline V CDR1 and CDR2: SEHNR, FQNEAQ (reference sequence). The CDR3 has 15 amino acids. CDR3 loop: CASSHGPVGTGELFF. The CDR3 bases are TGTGCCAGCAGCCATGGACCAGTAGGGACCGGGGAGCTGTTTTTT. The whole variable domain, remainder taken from reference TRBV7-9 and TRBJ2-2, is DTGVSQNPRHKITKRGQNVTFRCDPISEHNRLYWYRQTLGQGPEFLTYFQNEAQLEKSRLLSDRFSAERPKGSFSTLEIQRTEQGDSAMYLCASSHGPVGTGELFFGEGSRLTVL.

This clonotype was found many times. This sequence joins TRBV6-5 and TRBJ2-1; 9 nucleotides line up with TRBD2. Per the germline V gene, CDR1 is MNHEY and CDR2 is SVGAGI. The V and J ends lost 9 bases and 5 bases, in that order; junction bases with no gene match: 8. The CDR3 totals 14 residues. The CDR3 reads CASKPGLANNEQFF. In DNA form, the CDR3 reads TGTGCCAGTAAACCGGGACTAGCCAACAATGAGCAGTTCTTC.

CDR3 sequence reads: CASSLARGVNTEAFF. CDR3 DNA: TGCGCCAGCAGCTTGGCTAGGGGCGTGAACACTGAAGCTTTCTTT. The genes are TRBV5-1 and TRBJ1-1, with D tentatively TRBD1 (5 bases). The CDR3 length is 15 residues. The germline V and J ends were trimmed by 0 bases and 0 bases, with 9 bases remaining between them. CDR1 is SGHRS, CDR2 YFSETQ, per germline.

This clonotype was recorded many times. The V and J genes are TRBV4-2 and TRBJ2-5, with unresolved D. Germline-derived CDR1 and CDR2 are LGHNA and YNFKEQ. V dropped 0 bases and J dropped 2 bases, with 7 bases sitting between them. The CDR3 is 14 amino acids. Here the CDR3 DNA reads TGTGCCAGCAGCCAAGACCGGCGACAAGAGACCCAGTACTTC. It encodes CASSQDRRQETQYF.

This clonotype was detected ten times or more. The chain uses TRBV28 and TRBJ1-6; 8 positions match TRBD1. With 7 bases clipped from V and 7 bases from J, the junction kept 15 bases outside the gene matches. This CDR3 is built from 17 residues. The germline V gene has CDR1 MDHEN and CDR2 SYDVKM. The CDR3 sequence is CASNPGQGAAGNSPLHF. CDR3 bases: TGTGCCAGCAATCCCGGACAGGGAGCGGCGGGCAATTCACCCCTCCACTTT.

The chain recombines TRBV29-1 with TRBJ1-4; D not resolved. Trimming shortened V by 5 bases and J by 5 bases, and 15 bases separated the two germline ends. This CDR3 has 14 amino acids. CDR1 is SQVTM and CDR2 is ANQGSEA in the germline V gene. The CDR3 spells CSVSHGGVNEKLFF. CDR3 DNA: TGCAGCGTTTCCCATGGTGGGGTAAATGAAAAACTGTTTTTT.

The table lists this clonotype with a few counts. The rearrangement joins TRBV12-3 or TRBV12-4 to TRBJ2-2; no reliable D call. Trimming took off 1 base at V and 3 bases at J, with 15 bases between the two ends. The CDR3 consists of 17 residues. The CDR3 protein is CASSLEESVGDTGELFF. CDR3 nucleotide sequence: TGTGCCAGCAGTTTAGAGGAGTCAGTCGGTGACACCGGGGAGCTGTTTTTT.

This clonotype was observed many times. This chain connects TRBV7-9 to TRBJ1-3; the match to TRBD1 covers 7 bases. CDR1 is SEHNR, CDR2 FQNEAQ, per germline (reference sequence). With V trimmed by 4 bases and J by 6 bases, 9 bases remained unmatched. The CDR3 length is 15 residues. The CDR3 DNA reads TGTGCCAGCAGCTCCCAGGGGGTCACATCAAACACCATATATTTT. Translating it yields CASSSQGVTSNTIYF.